This T cell receptor beta chain was sequenced during a study of blood T cell repertoires in COVID-19. Across the study: There were acute and convalescent COVID-19 samples, and they came from the United States, Italy and Spain.

This clone has only a few counts. Authors' analysis steps: Amplification from reference gene primers served as the basis for estimated nucleated cell counts. The method was immunoSEQ multiplex PCR; TCRdb's version includes in-frame clones alone and lacks a portion of them. The V and J calls and clone size were taken over from that table, and D and trimming were inferred from the DNA. This table holds tens of thousands of clones, approximately 88% found once. CDR1 and CDR2 from the germline V gene are SGHTA and FQGNSA. The CDR3 contains 15 residues. Losses at the gene ends were 5 bases for V and 6 bases for J; bases not matched to a gene: 8.

The chain is built from TRBV7-2 and TRBJ2-3; 10 bases are a match to TRBD1. The sequence derives from a woman in her forties with active or convalescent COVID-19. Sequenced material: peripheral blood. In nucleotides, the CDR3 is TGTGCCAGCAGCGCAGACAGGGGGCTAGTGGATACGCAGTATTTT. Its protein is CASSADRGLVDTQYF. Full variable domain (rest looked up from reference TRBV7-2 and TRBJ2-3): GAGVSQSPSNKVTEKGKDVELRCDPISGHTALYWYRQSLGQGLEFLIYFQGNSAPDKSGLPSDRFSAERTGGSVSTLTIQRTQQEDSAVYLCASSADRGLVDTQYFGPGTRLTVL.